Presented here are 5 T cell receptor beta chains from one specimen sequenced in a study of T cells in Graves' hyperthyroidism and ophthalmopathy. TCR beta CDR3 regions were amplified from RNA. During a first-round RT-PCR of the TCR CDR3, the HTBI primer set was used. TCRdb reprocessed the multiplex PCR reads via MiXCR and lists one record per CDR3 protein. The sample lists more than 550,000 distinct CDR3 sequences; 45% were seen once. The specimen sequenced was peripheral blood or thyroid tissue (not recorded which). The receptors stem from an adult man with Graves' disease, either hyperthyroidism or ophthalmopathy (not recorded which).

The rearrangement uses TRBV12-3 or TRBV12-4 and TRBJ2-6, with D unclear. V lost 5 bases and J 2 bases, leaving 13 bases between the germline ends. CDR3 length equals 16 residues. The CDR3 region has the DNA TGTGCCAGCAGTGAAGGGTCTGGGGCTGGGGCCAACGTCCTGACTTTC. Translating it yields CASSEGSGAGANVLTF.

There are a few counts of this clonotype. The gene calls are TRBV12-3 or TRBV12-4 and TRBJ1-1, with 7 bases matching TRBD1. The CDR3 has 14 amino acids. With 6 bases clipped from V and 4 bases from J, the junction kept 8 bases outside the gene matches. The CDR3 loop is CASSLQGTGTEAFF. In DNA, the CDR3 is TGTGCCAGCAGCTTACAGGGGACGGGCACTGAAGCTTTCTTT.

V and J are TRBV20-1 and TRBJ2-5, with 10 bases that match TRBD1. The CDR3 spans 14 residues. Germline CDR1 is DFQATT and CDR2 is SNEGSKA (reference sequence). Germline trimming cut 6 bases from V and 3 bases from J; bases unmatched to any gene: 7. The CDR3 nucleotides are TGCAGTGCATGGACAGGGGGTAATGAAGAGACCCAGTACTTC. This codes for CSAWTGGNEETQYF.

V gene TRBV9 combines with J gene TRBJ1-3; D gene ambiguous. V was trimmed by 4 bases and J by 4 bases, leaving 24 bases between them. CDR1 SGDLS and CDR2 YYNGEE come from the germline V gene. The CDR3 loop spans 18 amino acids. The CDR3 loop is CASSSKVGGISSGNTIYF. The CDR3 DNA reads TGTGCCAGCAGCTCCAAGGTGGGCGGCATCTCTTCAGGAAACACCATATATTTT.

This clonotype occurred many times. V is TRBV25-1 and J is TRBJ2-5; D may be TRBD1 (6 bases). The CDR3 runs 14 residues. V lost 3 bases and J 5 bases, leaving 13 bases between the germline ends. Germline-derived CDR1 and CDR2 are MGHDK and SYGVNS. This chain's CDR3 is CASSDQGSSETQYF. The DNA of the CDR3 is TGTGCCAGCAGTGACCAGGGGAGTTCGGAGACCCAGTACTTC.